The present entry profiles one TCR beta chain with its context. Profiled with immunoSEQ multiplex PCR; TCRdb holds only in-frame clones, not every one. The table shows about 100,000 clones, with about 87% occurring only once. The sample comes from a study of blood T cell repertoires in COVID-19. Study information: In each case, the material was cDNA or gDNA derived from T cells, B-cell-depleted T cells, or PBMCs.

The TCR sequence derives from a man aged 50 or older with active or convalescent COVID-19. The sample comprised peripheral blood.

The CDR3 protein is CASSIHPTASGNTIYF. CDR3 bases: TGTGCCAGCAGCATTCACCCGACAGCCTCTGGAAACACCATATATTTT. The chain joins TRBV7-2 to TRBJ1-3; a possible D gene is TRBD1 (5 bases). The CDR3 runs 16 residues. Germline CDR1 SGHTA, CDR2 FQGNSA. With 5 bases removed from V and 0 bases from J, the gap between germline ends came to 14 bases. The full variable domain, with the rest looked up from reference TRBV7-2 and TRBJ1-3, is GAGVSQSPSNKVTEKGKDVELRCDPISGHTALYWYRQSLGQGLEFLIYFQGNSAPDKSGLPSDRFSAERTGGSVSTLTIQRTQQEDSAVYLCASSIHPTASGNTIYFGEGSWLTVV.